The next 7 T cell receptor beta chains were all read from a single sample in a study of regulatory T cells in long-lasting Graves disease. For TCR beta, libraries came from iRepertoire HTBI primers and Arm-PCR of CDR3 regions. From the multiplex PCR reads, TCRdb called clonotypes with MiXCR, one entry per CDR3 protein. Here the sample spans about 330,000 distinct CDR3 sequences, roughly 15% being singletons. The time point was: newly diagnosed GD, antithyroid drugs for less than 3 months. The TCR library used RNA extracted from PBMCs. This sample was also put to use in a study of T cells in Graves' hyperthyroidism and ophthalmopathy.

Here the sequenced sample was peripheral blood mononuclear cells (PBMCs), taken at new diagnosis, from a patient treated with antithyroid drugs. The source is a woman between 18 and 29 years old with Graves disease.

This clonotype was recorded a few times. The V call is TRBV30, the J call TRBJ1-5; no clear D gene. V was shortened by 2 bases and J by 3 bases, with 8 bases between the two germline ends. This CDR3 spans 13 amino acids. Looked up from germline, CDR1 is GTSNPN and CDR2 is SVGIG (reference sequence). The CDR3 DNA is TGTGCCTGGAGTTTGGGGTCCAATCAGCCCCAGCATTTT. The encoded protein is CAWSLGSNQPQHF. The full variable domain, in which reference TRBV30 and TRBJ1-5 provide the parts outside the CDR3, is SQTIHQWPATLVQPVGSPLSLECTVEGTSNPNLYWYRQAAGRGLQLLFYSVGIGQISSEVPQNLSASRPQDRQFILSSKKLLLSDSGFYLCAWSLGSNQPQHFGDGTRLSIL.

The chain joins TRBV11-2 to TRBJ1-2; 8 bases agree with TRBD1. V lost 5 bases and J lost 2; bases outside the gene matches: 4. Looked up from germline, CDR1 is SGHAT and CDR2 is FQNNGV. CDR3 size: 14 residues. DNA for the CDR3: TGTGCCAGCAGCAATCAGGGGGCGAACTATGGCTACACCTTC. This codes for CASSNQGANYGYTF.

A single count supports this clonotype. A far larger clone is just one base off, so this is likely a read error. The rearrangement joins TRBV9 to TRBJ2-3; the D gene is possibly TRBD1 (6 bases). The CDR3 totals 14 residues. Germline V CDR1 and CDR2: SGDLS, YYNGEE. The CDR3 DNA follows: TGTGCCAGCAGCCGGGACATGAGGATAGATACGCAGTGTTTT. Amino acids: CASSRDMRIDTQCF.

This clonotype was detected only a few times. This chain joins TRBV7-8 and TRBJ2-5; 9 bases map to TRBD2. With 6 bases clipped from V and 0 bases from J, the junction kept 14 bases outside the gene matches. This CDR3 has 18 residues. Germline loops: CDR1 SGHVS, CDR2 FQNEAQ. In nucleotides, the CDR3 is TGTGCCAGCAGGGCGCGGGTGGCTAGCGGGGAGTACCAAGAGACCCAGTACTTC. Its translation is CASRARVASGEYQETQYF.

The chain is built from TRBV19 and TRBJ2-6, with TRBD2 matching over 8 bases. There are 18 residues in the CDR3. Germline lookup yields CDR1 LNHDA and CDR2 SQIVND (reference sequence). The V and J ends lost 5 bases and 0 bases, in that order; junction bases with no gene match: 9. The chain's CDR3 is CASSPWVAGNSGANVLTF. The DNA of the CDR3 is TGTGCCAGTAGTCCCTGGGTAGCGGGGAACTCTGGGGCCAACGTCCTGACTTTC.

Remarks on this clonotype: A far more abundant clone sits one base away, making this likely a read error. The J gene is TRBJ2-2, the V gene TRBV7-2; D might be TRBD2 (6 bases). Germline V gene lookup returns CDR1 SGHTA and CDR2 FQGNSA. This CDR3 spans 14 amino acids. The chain's CDR3 is CASGQGGNTGEPFF. As DNA, the CDR3 is TGTGCCAGCGGGCAGGGCGGGAACACCGGGGAGCCGTTTTTT.

This clonotype has only a few counts. The chain joins TRBV2 to TRBJ1-1, with D unresolved. Deletions cut 0 bases from V and 4 bases from J, with 6 bases between. Germline CDR1 SNHLY, CDR2 FYNNEI. This CDR3 is built from 13 residues. CDR3 protein: CASSEALGTEAFF. The CDR3 DNA reads TGTGCCAGCAGTGAAGCGCTCGGCACTGAAGCTTTCTTT.